This T cell receptor beta chain was identified during a study of shared clonotypes between healthy human individuals. A CD45RA-negative memory subset and a CD45RA+ naive subset were separated from the CD4+ cells. V shed 5 bases and J shed 2 bases, with 16 bases lying between them. The CDR3 extends over 15 amino acids. Germline assignment: CDR1 MNHNS and CDR2 SASEGT. Assay used: immunoSEQ multiplex PCR; TCRdb lists only in-frame clones, some missing. The sample lists under 1,100,000 clones; around 74% were seen once. Input material: memory CD4+ T cells sorted from blood. Described subset: CD45RA-negative fraction. The sequence came from a man between 18 and 35 years old in good health. The V call is TRBV6-1, the J call TRBJ2-7; D possibly corresponds to TRBD1 (6 bases). CDR3 in DNA: TGTGCCAGCAGTACAGGACAGCCTTTTGCCTACGAGCAGTACTTC. Protein sequence: CASSTGQPFAYEQYF.